These 26 T cell receptor beta chains originate from one sample sequenced in a study of blood T cell repertoires in COVID-19 (dated by TCRdb to about 2020). Libraries were prepared through the immunoSEQ multiplex PCR assay. TCRdb re-hosts the immuneACCESS table, in-frame sequences only. Its copies lack some clones; in the studies checked, an unresolved V gene accounts for under half of them, and the cause for the rest is not known. The sample contains 88,000 or so clones, around four fifths of them found a single time. 7% to 9.5% of the sample belongs to the ten largest clones. The sample consisted of peripheral blood. The receptors shown here come from a human donor in a cohort sampled during active COVID-19.

V gene TRBV19 combines with J gene TRBJ2-2, with D possibly TRBD2 on 5 matching bases. CDR3 size: 15 residues. Trimming removed 1 base from V and 1 base from J, with 7 bases in between. The V gene's germline CDR1 is LNHDA and CDR2 SQIVND (reference sequence). CDR3 region: CASSIVRGNTGELFF. CDR3 nucleotide sequence: TGTGCCAGTAGTATAGTTCGGGGGAACACCGGGGAGCTGTTTTTT.

V and J are TRBV4-1 and TRBJ2-7; perhaps TRBD2 as D (6 bases). V gave up 1 base and J gave up 7 bases, with 17 bases separating them. Germline CDR1 reads MGHRA; CDR2 reads YSYEKL. CDR3 size: 15 residues. The CDR3 sequence: CASSQAPDYSLEQYF. CDR3 DNA sequence: TGCGCCAGCAGCCAAGCCCCGGACTATTCGTTGGAGCAGTACTTC.

The chain has TRBV7-2 and TRBJ2-4; D not resolved. Germline CDR1 is SGHTA and CDR2 is FQGNSA. V shed 7 bases and J shed 6 bases, with 13 bases lying between them. This CDR3 has 13 amino acids. The CDR3 protein is CASTLFTGNIQYF. The CDR3, as DNA: TGTGCCAGCACCCTCTTTACCGGAAACATTCAGTACTTC.

The V gene is TRBV18, the J gene TRBJ2-5; D uncertain. Germline V lookup: CDR1 KGHSH, CDR2 LQKENI. Trimming left V 3 bases short and J 2 bases short, with 13 bases between. CDR3 length: 15 amino acids. The CDR3 spells CASSPSSAVQETQYF. In DNA, the CDR3 is TGTGCCAGCTCACCCTCCTCGGCGGTTCAAGAGACCCAGTACTTC. Full variable domain (outside the CDR3, taken from reference TRBV18 and TRBJ2-5): NAGVMQNPRHLVRRRGQEARLRCSPMKGHSHVYWYRQLPEEGLKFMVYLQKENIIDESGMPKERFSAEFPKEGPSILRIQQVVRGDSAAYFCASSPSSAVQETQYFGPGTRLLVL.

The genes are TRBV3-1 (or the pseudogene TRBV3-2) and TRBJ2-2; 9 bases line up with TRBD2. Trimming took 4 bases from V and 5 from J; bases not matched to a gene: 11. CDR1 and CDR2 from the germline V gene are LGHDT and YNNKEL (reference sequence). The CDR3 has 17 amino acids. The CDR3: CASSPRPGLAGTGELFF. The DNA of the CDR3 is TGTGCCAGCAGCCCGCGACCGGGACTAGCAGGAACCGGGGAGCTGTTTTTT.

The chain has TRBV6-5 and TRBJ2-3; TRBD1 matches at 9 bases. This CDR3 spans 13 amino acids. Trimming removed 6 bases from V and 4 bases from J; junction bases left unmatched: 2. CDR1 and CDR2 (germline): MNHEY, SVGAGI. Written as DNA, the CDR3 is TGTGCCAGCAGGGGACAGGGACCAGATACGCAGTATTTT. Translated: CASRGQGPDTQYF.

This clone turned up a few times. This rearrangement joins TRBV5-1 to TRBJ2-5, with TRBD1 identical over 7 bases. V was clipped by 4 bases and J by 5 bases; unmatched bases: 11. The CDR3 is 15 amino acids. The germline V gene has CDR1 SGHRS and CDR2 YFSETQ. The CDR3 spells CASSPMTGLTETQYF. The CDR3 DNA reads as TGCGCCAGCAGCCCGATGACAGGGTTAACGGAGACCCAGTACTTC.

This chain connects TRBV28 to TRBJ2-6; no definite D call. The germline V and J ends were trimmed by 7 bases and 7 bases, with 8 bases remaining between them. From germline, CDR1 is MDHEN and CDR2 SYDVKM. This CDR3 is 12 amino acids long. The CDR3 loop is CASNTPANVLTF. CDR3 DNA sequence: TGTGCCAGCAACACCCCCGCCAACGTCCTGACTTTC.

The CDR3 DNA reads as TGCGCCAGCAGCCCCGGCGGGACGGCCGCTTGGAACGAGCAGTACTTC. Translating it yields CASSPGGTAAWNEQYF. The V gene is TRBV5-1, the J gene TRBJ2-7, with D possibly TRBD2 on 6 matching bases. The CDR3 consists of 16 residues. V lost 4 bases and J 5 bases, leaving 22 bases between the germline ends. Germline CDR1 SGHRS, CDR2 YFSETQ.

J is TRBJ1-2 and V is TRBV9; 8 bases are shared with TRBD1. The CDR3 is 16 residues long. The V and J ends lost 0 bases and 5 bases, in that order; junction bases with no gene match: 9. Germline CDR1 and CDR2: SGDLS and YYNGEE. The CDR3 spells CASSVVDRGTTYGYTF. In DNA form, the CDR3 reads TGTGCCAGCAGCGTAGTTGACAGGGGAACGACTTATGGCTACACCTTC.

As regards this clone: An end of the junction differs from the germline gene, which may be a read error. V is TRBV7-6 and J is TRBJ2-2; TRBD2 agrees at 10 bases. CDR1 and CDR2 (germline): SGHVS, FNYEAQ. CDR3 length: 15 amino acids. CDR3 sequence reads: CASSLAGVNTGELFF. In DNA form, the CDR3 reads TGTGCCAGCAGCCTAGCGGGAGTGAACACCGGGGAGCTGTTTTTT.

V gene TRBV27 combines with J gene TRBJ2-1, with 8 bases fitting TRBD1. This CDR3 contains 17 residues. V lost 0 bases and J lost 7; bases outside the gene matches: 11. Germline V gene sequence: CDR1 MNHEY, CDR2 SMNVEV (reference sequence). This chain's CDR3 is CASSLSQGANLINEQFF. CDR3 bases: TGTGCCAGCAGTTTATCCCAGGGGGCAAATTTGATAAATGAGCAGTTCTTC.

V and J are TRBV12-3 or TRBV12-4 and TRBJ2-5; no firm D call. CDR3 length: 13 residues. The V and J ends lost 2 bases and 3 bases respectively, with 7 bases between them. The CDR3 reads CASSLWAEETQYF. CDR3 DNA sequence: TGTGCCAGCAGTTTATGGGCAGAAGAGACCCAGTACTTC.

The chain joins TRBV28 to TRBJ2-3, with 12 bases fitting TRBD2. Trimming took 5 bases from V and 6 from J; bases not matched to a gene: 6. The CDR3 is made up of 15 amino acids. Looked up from germline, CDR1 is MDHEN and CDR2 is SYDVKM. For the CDR3, the DNA is TGTGCCAGCAGTCCCCGGACTAGCGGGGCTGATACGCAGTATTTT. This sequence encodes CASSPRTSGADTQYF.

This CDR3 reads CASTLRGGGYGYTF. The CDR3 bases are TGTGCCAGTACCCTCAGGGGCGGAGGTTATGGCTACACCTTC. This chain connects TRBV19 to TRBJ1-2, with a tentative D call TRBD1 (6 bases). Trimming removed 7 bases at V and 5 bases at J, with 17 bases between. There are 14 residues in the CDR3. Germline V gives CDR1 LNHDA, CDR2 SQIVND (reference sequence).

This clone was picked up one time. The rearrangement joins TRBV5-5 to TRBJ1-3; D not certain. Germline V gene sequence: CDR1 SGHKS, CDR2 YYEKEE (reference sequence). With 5 bases removed from V and 0 bases from J, the gap between germline ends came to 18 bases. The CDR3 totals 17 residues. The CDR3 region is CASSLSGVALSGNTIYF. In DNA, the CDR3 is TGTGCCAGCAGTTTGTCCGGGGTTGCCCTCTCTGGAAACACCATATATTTT.

This clone was counted between two and nine times. The chain carries TRBV5-1 and TRBJ2-2; TRBD2 matches 8 bases. Germline CDR1 is SGHRS and CDR2 is YFSETQ. V shed 4 bases, J shed 5 bases, and the junction held 10 bases outside the gene matches. CDR3 length equals 16 residues. This chain's CDR3 is CASSRGGAGETGELFF. In DNA form, the CDR3 reads TGCGCCAGCAGCAGAGGCGGAGCGGGAGAGACCGGGGAGCTGTTTTTT. Combining the CDR3 with reference TRBV5-1 and TRBJ2-2 gives the whole variable domain KAGVTQTPRYLIKTRGQQVTLSCSPISGHRSVSWYQQTPGQGLQFLFEYFSETQRNKGNFPGRFSGRQFSNSRSEMNVSTLELGDSALYLCASSRGGAGETGELFFGEGSRLTVL.

This chain joins TRBV29-1 and TRBJ2-7, with 7 bases fitting TRBD1. The trim removed 1 base at V and 6 bases at J, leaving 18 bases unmatched. Per germline, CDR1 SQVTM and CDR2 ANQGSEA. The CDR3 spans 17 residues. The CDR3 sequence is CSVEGFGLRDSSREQYF. The DNA of the CDR3 is TGCAGCGTTGAAGGGTTTGGTTTACGGGACAGCTCTCGCGAGCAGTACTTC.

The chain carries TRBV5-1 and TRBJ1-2; 7 bases align to TRBD1. Unmatched junction bases numbered 5, after V lost 0 bases and J lost 3 bases. This CDR3 has 15 amino acids. Per germline, CDR1 SGHRS and CDR2 YFSETQ. In nucleotides, the CDR3 is TGCGCCAGCAGCTTGGCAGACAGGGAGGACTATGGCTACACCTTC. Protein sequence: CASSLADREDYGYTF.

The V gene is TRBV7-6, the J gene TRBJ2-1, with TRBD1 identical over 7 bases. The CDR3 spans 18 residues. J gave up 0 bases and V 5 bases, and 13 bases lay outside the gene matches. Germline V gives CDR1 SGHVS, CDR2 FNYEAQ. In DNA form, the CDR3 reads TGTGCCAGCAGCCCAAACCGACAGGGTTTGAGCTCCTACAATGAGCAGTTCTTC. It codes for CASSPNRQGLSSYNEQFF.

The genes are TRBV2 and TRBJ2-7; TRBD1 is a possible D gene (6 bases). Trimming took off 4 bases at V and 5 bases at J, with 12 bases between the two ends. The CDR3 loop spans 13 amino acids. CDR1 and CDR2 from the germline V gene are SNHLY and FYNNEI. The CDR3 bases are TGTGCCAGCAGTGGGGGGCAGGGCCACGAGCAGTACTTC. It is translated as CASSGGQGHEQYF. Full variable domain (remainder filled in from reference TRBV2 and TRBJ2-7): EPEVTQTPSHQVTQMGQEVILRCVPISNHLYFYWYRQILGQKVEFLVSFYNNEISEKSEIFDDQFSVERPDGSNFTLKIRSTKLEDSAMYFCASSGGQGHEQYFGPGTRLTVT.

This sequence joins TRBV10-3 and TRBJ1-5; 7 nucleotides line up with TRBD1. Germline V gene lookup returns CDR1 ENHRY and CDR2 SYGVKD. With V trimmed by 7 bases and J by 5 bases, 5 bases remained unmatched. The CDR3 totals 13 residues. CDR3 in amino acids: CAITGQADQPQHF. The CDR3 DNA sequence: TGTGCCATCACTGGACAGGCCGATCAGCCCCAGCATTTT.

This chain connects TRBV9 to TRBJ2-2; D is undetermined. The germline V gene has CDR1 SGDLS and CDR2 YYNGEE. Trimming shortened V by 2 bases and J by 0 bases, and 8 bases separated the two germline ends. CDR3 length: 15 amino acids. The CDR3 reads CASSVLGANTGELFF. The CDR3 DNA sequence: TGTGCCAGCAGCGTCCTAGGAGCGAACACCGGGGAGCTGTTTTTT.

The chain combines TRBV28 with TRBJ2-7; a possible D gene is TRBD1 (5 bases). Trimming took off 3 bases at V and 5 bases at J, with 14 bases between the two ends. The V gene's germline CDR1 is MDHEN and CDR2 SYDVKM. This CDR3 has 14 amino acids. The chain's CDR3 is CASSLVAGSHEQYF. CDR3 bases: TGTGCCAGCAGTTTGGTCGCAGGGTCCCACGAGCAGTACTTC.

The chain combines TRBV5-5 with TRBJ2-5; TRBD2 matches at 7 bases. The CDR3 runs to 13 residues. Unmatched junction bases numbered 3, after V lost 4 bases and J lost 3 bases. Germline V gene data show CDR1 as SGHKS and CDR2 as YYEKEE (reference sequence). CDR3 bases: TGTGCCAGCAGCATCGGGGGGAAAGAGACCCAGTACTTC. This sequence encodes CASSIGGKETQYF. Filled out from reference TRBV5-5 and TRBJ2-5, the complete variable domain reads DAGVTQSPTHLIKTRGQQVTLRCSPISGHKSVSWYQQVLGQGPQFIFQYYEKEERGRGNFPDRFSARQFPNYSSELNVNALLLGDSALYLCASSIGGKETQYFGPGTRLLVL.

The rearrangement links TRBV15 to TRBJ2-5; TRBD1 agrees at 8 bases. The V gene's germline CDR1 is LNHNV and CDR2 YYDKDF (reference sequence). The CDR3 length is 14 residues. After removal of 9 bases from V and 5 bases from J, the junction contained 11 bases not matched to a gene. The CDR3: CATKDRVLQETQYF. Written as DNA, the CDR3 is TGTGCCACGAAGGACAGGGTGCTTCAGGAGACCCAGTACTTC.